These T cell receptor beta chains were read from a single sample in a study of T-cell reconstitution after alpha-beta-depleted transplantation in children. TCRdb reprocessed the PCR reads with MiXCR, giving one entry per CDR3 protein. The sample holds under 300,000 distinct CDR3 sequences, more than 7.5% seen once. Here the sequenced sample was PBMCs from the stem cell graft donor, taken from the stem cell graft. These TCRs come from a human donor who donated a stem cell graft to a child with SCID. The CDR3 runs from the conserved cysteine through the conserved F or W. Fields, in order: clone size, J gene, V gene, D gene, CDR3 DNA, CDR3 protein. D genes are given only for firm matches. Size is omitted from some rows. Given values are once, few, many or a class for expanded clones.

abundance: many; j_gene: TRBJ2-2; v_gene: TRBV4-2; d_gene: .; CDR3nt: TGTGCCAGCAGCCAAAACGACAGGACCACCGGGGAGCTGTTTTTT; CDR3aa: CASSQNDRTTGELFF
abundance: .; j_gene: TRBJ1-2; v_gene: TRBV7-2; d_gene: .; CDR3nt: TGTGCCAGCAGCTTAGGTTGGGGGAGCTATGGCTACACCTTC; CDR3aa: CASSLGWGSYGYTF
abundance: many; j_gene: TRBJ2-5; v_gene: TRBV28; d_gene: .; CDR3nt: TGTGCCAGCAGTACGGGGACGGAGACCCAGTACTTC; CDR3aa: CASSTGTETQYF
abundance: many; j_gene: TRBJ1-1; v_gene: TRBV20-1; d_gene: .; CDR3nt: TGCAGTGCTAGAGGAGAATCGGTCAAGGCTTTCTTT; CDR3aa: CSARGESVKAFF
abundance: many; j_gene: TRBJ2-2; v_gene: TRBV12-3/TRBV12-4; d_gene: .; CDR3nt: TGTGCCAGCAGCCCTTCGACAGGAGCCTACACCGGGGAGCTGTTTTTT; CDR3aa: CASSPSTGAYTGELFF
abundance: few; j_gene: TRBJ2-3; v_gene: TRBV28; d_gene: .; CDR3nt: TGTGCCAGCAGTCACCCACGCGCACTAGGTTCGTTGAAGGATACGCAGTATTTT; CDR3aa: CASSHPRALGSLKDTQYF
abundance: many; j_gene: TRBJ2-3; v_gene: TRBV6-6; d_gene: .; CDR3nt: TGTGCCAGCAGTGCCCCCGGGACAGATACGCAGTATTTT; CDR3aa: CASSAPGTDTQYF
abundance: many; j_gene: TRBJ2-5; v_gene: TRBV7-2; d_gene: TRBD1; CDR3nt: TGTGCCAGCAGCTTAAACAGGGGTTTGGAGACCCAGTACTTC; CDR3aa: CASSLNRGLETQYF
abundance: many; j_gene: TRBJ1-1; v_gene: TRBV7-2; d_gene: .; CDR3nt: TGTGCCAGCAGCTTAAGGCAGACCTACACTGAAGCTTTCTTT; CDR3aa: CASSLRQTYTEAFF
abundance: .; j_gene: TRBJ2-7; v_gene: TRBV3-1; d_gene: .; CDR3nt: TGTGCCAGCAGCCAATATCTGCGGCAAACAAGCTCCTACGAGCAGTACTTC; CDR3aa: CASSQYLRQTSSYEQYF
abundance: many; j_gene: TRBJ1-2; v_gene: TRBV5-1; d_gene: .; CDR3nt: TGCGCCAGCAGCTTGATGGCAGGGGAGGGCTACACCTTC; CDR3aa: CASSLMAGEGYTF
abundance: many; j_gene: TRBJ2-7; v_gene: TRBV29-1; d_gene: .; CDR3nt: TGCAGCGTTGGGGGGGACAGTTATTCCTACGAGCAGTACTTC; CDR3aa: CSVGGDSYSYEQYF
abundance: many; j_gene: TRBJ2-7; v_gene: TRBV20-1; d_gene: .; CDR3nt: TGCAGTGCTAACGTGCTGACCCCGTGGCAGTACTTC; CDR3aa: CSANVLTPWQYF
abundance: many; j_gene: TRBJ1-5; v_gene: TRBV20-1; d_gene: .; CDR3nt: TGCAGTGCTAGAGGGGCTTACGATACCAATCAGCCCCAGCATTTT; CDR3aa: CSARGAYDTNQPQHF
abundance: many; j_gene: TRBJ1-6; v_gene: TRBV4-1; d_gene: TRBD1; CDR3nt: TGCGCCAGCAGCCAAGTCGGGACAGGGGATTCACCCCTCCACTTT; CDR3aa: CASSQVGTGDSPLHF
abundance: .; j_gene: TRBJ2-5; v_gene: TRBV5-4; d_gene: .; CDR3nt: TGTGCCAGCACACCGGACCACCAAGAGACCCAGTACTTC; CDR3aa: CASTPDHQETQYF
abundance: .; j_gene: TRBJ2-2; v_gene: TRBV27; d_gene: TRBD1; CDR3nt: TGTGCCAGCACCCTGGGACAGGGGAGGGTTCTCACCGGGGAGCTGTTTTTT; CDR3aa: CASTLGQGRVLTGELFF
abundance: many; j_gene: TRBJ2-5; v_gene: TRBV20-1; d_gene: .; CDR3nt: TGCAGTGTTGCGGGGAACCAAGAGACCCAGTACTTC; CDR3aa: CSVAGNQETQYF
abundance: many; j_gene: TRBJ2-5; v_gene: TRBV3-1; d_gene: .; CDR3nt: TGTGCCAGCAGCCCGGGGTACCAAGAGACCCAGTACTTC; CDR3aa: CASSPGYQETQYF
abundance: .; j_gene: TRBJ2-7; v_gene: TRBV12-5; d_gene: .; CDR3nt: TGTGCTAGTGGTTTGGACAGGCAGGGAGGTTCGGGCGAGCAGTACTTC; CDR3aa: CASGLDRQGGSGEQYF
abundance: many; j_gene: TRBJ1-1; v_gene: TRBV20-1; d_gene: TRBD1; CDR3nt: TGCAGTGCTAGTTGGGACAGGGAGAACACTGAAGCTTTCTTT; CDR3aa: CSASWDRENTEAFF
abundance: many; j_gene: TRBJ1-2; v_gene: TRBV7-2; d_gene: .; CDR3nt: TGTGCCAGCAGCTTACGGGGGCTCTACACCTTC; CDR3aa: CASSLRGLYTF
abundance: many; j_gene: TRBJ1-6; v_gene: TRBV6-5; d_gene: .; CDR3nt: TGTGCCAGCAGTTACGGGGCTCTGACTCGGGATTCACCCCTCCACTTT; CDR3aa: CASSYGALTRDSPLHF
abundance: few; j_gene: TRBJ2-5; v_gene: TRBV20-1; d_gene: .; CDR3nt: TGCAGTGCTAGCCCCCTCGGGGGCGTAGAGACCCAGTACTTC; CDR3aa: CSASPLGGVETQYF
abundance: many; j_gene: TRBJ1-2; v_gene: TRBV5-1; d_gene: .; CDR3nt: TGCGCCAGCAGCTTGGAGGCTTGGAGCAGCCCTAACTATGGCTACACCTTC; CDR3aa: CASSLEAWSSPNYGYTF
abundance: .; j_gene: TRBJ1-1; v_gene: TRBV10-3; d_gene: .; CDR3nt: TGTGCCATCAGTGAGTCGTCTGGAACGTATGCTTTCTTT; CDR3aa: CAISESSGTYAFF
abundance: many; j_gene: TRBJ1-6; v_gene: TRBV4-3; d_gene: TRBD1; CDR3nt: TGCGCCAGCAGCCAAAGGACAGGCTATTCACCCCTCCACTTT; CDR3aa: CASSQRTGYSPLHF
abundance: .; j_gene: TRBJ2-7; v_gene: TRBV10-2; d_gene: TRBD2; CDR3nt: TGCGCCAGCAAGGCTAGCGGGGGGTACGAGCAGTACTTC; CDR3aa: CASKASGGYEQYF
abundance: many; j_gene: TRBJ2-1; v_gene: TRBV5-5; d_gene: TRBD1; CDR3nt: TGTGCCAGCAGCCTAGGGGGACAGAGCTTCTACAATGAGCAGTTCTTC; CDR3aa: CASSLGGQSFYNEQFF
abundance: many; j_gene: TRBJ1-1; v_gene: TRBV2; d_gene: TRBD1; CDR3nt: TGTGCCAGCCGATCCCAGGGGGCCACTGAAGCTTTCTTT; CDR3aa: CASRSQGATEAFF
abundance: .; j_gene: TRBJ1-1; v_gene: TRBV28; d_gene: .; CDR3nt: TGTGCCAGCAGTTTCTTGGACCAGGCTGAAGCTTTCTTT; CDR3aa: CASSFLDQAEAFF